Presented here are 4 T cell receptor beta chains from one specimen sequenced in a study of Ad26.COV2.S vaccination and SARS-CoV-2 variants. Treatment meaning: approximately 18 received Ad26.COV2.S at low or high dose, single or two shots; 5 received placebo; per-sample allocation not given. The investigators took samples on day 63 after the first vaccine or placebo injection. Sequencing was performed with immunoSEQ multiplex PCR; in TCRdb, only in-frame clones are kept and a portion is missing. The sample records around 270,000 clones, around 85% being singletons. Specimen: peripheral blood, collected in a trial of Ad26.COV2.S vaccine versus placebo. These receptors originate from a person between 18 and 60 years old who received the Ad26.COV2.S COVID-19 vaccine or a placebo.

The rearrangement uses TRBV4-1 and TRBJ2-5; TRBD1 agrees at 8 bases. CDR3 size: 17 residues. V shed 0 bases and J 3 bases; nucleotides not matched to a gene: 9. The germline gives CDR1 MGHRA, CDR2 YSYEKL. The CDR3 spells CASSQDNRQGWEETQYF. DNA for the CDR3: TGCGCCAGCAGCCAAGATAACAGACAGGGGTGGGAAGAGACCCAGTACTTC.

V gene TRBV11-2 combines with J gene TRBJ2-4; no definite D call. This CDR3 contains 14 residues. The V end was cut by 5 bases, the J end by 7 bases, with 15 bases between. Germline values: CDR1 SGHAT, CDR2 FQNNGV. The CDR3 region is CASSPTLVRNIQYF. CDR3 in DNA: TGTGCCAGCAGCCCAACGCTAGTGCGGAACATTCAGTACTTC.

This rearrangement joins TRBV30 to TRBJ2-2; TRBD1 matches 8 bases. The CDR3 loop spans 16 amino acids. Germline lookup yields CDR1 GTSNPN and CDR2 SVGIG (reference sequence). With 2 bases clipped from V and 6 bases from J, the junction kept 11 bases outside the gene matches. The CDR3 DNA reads TGTGCCTGGAGTTCCCAGGGGGCCAGGGTCCCCGGGGAGCTGTTTTTT. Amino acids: CAWSSQGARVPGELFF.

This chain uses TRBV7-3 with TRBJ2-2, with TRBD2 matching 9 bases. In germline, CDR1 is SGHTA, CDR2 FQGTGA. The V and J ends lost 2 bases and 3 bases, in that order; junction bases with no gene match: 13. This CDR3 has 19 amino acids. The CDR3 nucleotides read TGTGCCAGCAGCTTAGTTCCATCTAGCGGGGATAAGTACACCGGGGAGCTGTTTTTT. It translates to CASSLVPSSGDKYTGELFF.